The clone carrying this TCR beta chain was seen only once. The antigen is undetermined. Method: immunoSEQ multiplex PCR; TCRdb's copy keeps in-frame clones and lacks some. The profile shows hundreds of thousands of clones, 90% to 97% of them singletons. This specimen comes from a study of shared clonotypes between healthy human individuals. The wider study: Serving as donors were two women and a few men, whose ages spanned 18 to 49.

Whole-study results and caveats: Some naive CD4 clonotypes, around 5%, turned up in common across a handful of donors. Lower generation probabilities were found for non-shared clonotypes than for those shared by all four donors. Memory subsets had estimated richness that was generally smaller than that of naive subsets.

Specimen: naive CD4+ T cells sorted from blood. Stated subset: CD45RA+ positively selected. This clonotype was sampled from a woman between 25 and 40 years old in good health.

Here the CDR3 DNA reads TGTGCCATCAGTGAGCCGAAAGCGGGTCGGACCGGGGAGCTGTTTTTT. This sequence encodes CAISEPKAGRTGELFF. The J gene is TRBJ2-2, the V gene TRBV10-3, with a tentative D call TRBD2 (6 bases). Germline V CDR1 and CDR2: ENHRY, SYGVKD. The CDR3 is 16 residues long. V lost 2 bases and J lost 5, with 15 bases in between.